One and the same sample provided the 29 T cell receptor beta chains below, sequenced in a study of cytomegalovirus exposure and HLA in healthy donors. PCR primers comprised 60 Vbeta and 13 Jbeta primers. Some clones are missing from TCRdb's copy, which holds only in-frame ones; the method was immunoSEQ multiplex PCR. The sample comprises 150,000 to 200,000 clones, around 75% of which are singletons, and roughly 2.7% rests with the top ten. Input material: PBMCs. These receptors originate from a female donor in good health and CMV-seronegative.

This chain connects TRBV7-8 to TRBJ2-3, with 8 bases that match TRBD2. The CDR3 runs 16 residues. The V segment lost 1 base and the J segment 4 bases; nucleotides outside the gene matches: 7. Germline V gene lookup returns CDR1 SGHVS and CDR2 FQNEAQ. CDR3 sequence: CASSLVPAGEADTQYF. DNA for the CDR3: TGTGCCAGCAGCTTAGTACCAGCGGGAGAGGCAGATACGCAGTATTTT.

J is TRBJ2-3 and V is TRBV15; TRBD1 aligns across 7 bases. V shed 3 bases, J shed 0 bases, and the junction held 6 bases outside the gene matches. The CDR3 covers 16 residues. The germline V gene has CDR1 LNHNV and CDR2 YYDKDF (reference sequence). The CDR3 loop is CATSSATGRSTDTQYF. CDR3 nucleotides: TGTGCCACCAGCAGTGCGACAGGGAGAAGCACAGATACGCAGTATTTT. Full variable domain (remainder filled in from reference TRBV15 and TRBJ2-3): DAMVIQNPRYQVTQFGKPVTLSCSQTLNHNVMYWYQQKSSQAPKLLFHYYDKDFNNEADTPDNFQSRRPNTSFCFLDIRSPGLGDTAMYLCATSSATGRSTDTQYFGPGTRLTVL.

The J gene is TRBJ1-1, the V gene TRBV27; 10 bases fit TRBD1. The germline CDR1 and CDR2 sequences are MNHEY and SMNVEV (reference sequence). The V gene end was trimmed by 4 bases and the J gene end by 5 bases; junction bases not matched to a gene: 4. This CDR3 has 14 amino acids. CDR3 sequence reads: CASSWDRGGTEAFF. The CDR3 bases are TGTGCCAGCAGTTGGGACAGGGGAGGGACTGAAGCTTTCTTT.

The chain joins TRBV2 to TRBJ1-2; D not resolved. This CDR3 contains 13 residues. Trimming removed 3 bases from V and 3 bases from J, with 8 bases in between. CDR1 and CDR2 (germline): SNHLY, FYNNEI. CDR3 region: CASSDGNYYGYTF. CDR3 coding DNA: TGTGCCAGCAGTGACGGGAACTACTATGGCTACACCTTC.

The chain combines TRBV9 with TRBJ2-1; 11 bases line up with TRBD2. Germline V gene sequence: CDR1 SGDLS, CDR2 YYNGEE. V shed 4 bases and J 4 bases; nucleotides not matched to a gene: 10. This CDR3 region has 17 residues. In DNA, the CDR3 is TGTGCCAGCAGCCGAGGGACTAGCGGAGGAATTTACAATGAGCAGTTCTTC. This gives the protein CASSRGTSGGIYNEQFF. The complete variable domain, with remaining parts taken from reference TRBV9 and TRBJ2-1, reads DSGVTQTPKHLITATGQRVTLRCSPRSGDLSVYWYQQSLDQGLQFLIQYYNGEERAKGNILERFSAQQFPDLHSELNLSSLELGDSALYFCASSRGTSGGIYNEQFFGPGTRLTVL.

The CDR3, as DNA: TGCGCCAGCAGCTCCCCCAGGAACATTCAGTACTTC. Translated: CASSSPRNIQYF. The gene calls are TRBV5-1 and TRBJ2-4; D gene ambiguous. The CDR3 runs 12 residues. Germline loops: CDR1 SGHRS, CDR2 YFSETQ. The V and J ends lost 3 bases and 7 bases respectively, with 8 bases between them.

The J gene is TRBJ2-7, the V gene TRBV6-5; a possible D gene is TRBD1 (6 bases). Trimming pared 4 bases from V and 9 bases from J, leaving 19 bases between. The CDR3 is 14 amino acids. Germline-derived CDR1 and CDR2 are MNHEY and SVGAGI. Written as DNA, the CDR3 is TGTGCCAGCAGTTTCAGGGGAAGAGTAGGAGGGCAGTACTTC. Protein sequence: CASSFRGRVGGQYF.

The chain employs TRBV6-5 and TRBJ2-1; 8 bases line up with TRBD2. V shed 7 bases, J shed 4 bases, and the junction held 3 bases outside the gene matches. The length of the CDR3 is 13 residues. Germline assignment: CDR1 MNHEY and CDR2 SVGAGI. CDR3 sequence: CASKVAGYNEQFF. As DNA, the CDR3 is TGTGCCAGCAAGGTAGCGGGGTACAATGAGCAGTTCTTC.

V gene TRBV7-2 combines with J gene TRBJ2-7; D is perhaps TRBD1 (6 bases). V was trimmed by 4 bases and J by 6 bases, leaving 19 bases between them. Germline lookup yields CDR1 SGHTA and CDR2 FQGNSA. The CDR3 has 15 residues. The CDR3 spells CASSSQWRQDCEQYF. CDR3 DNA sequence: TGTGCCAGCAGCTCTCAATGGCGACAGGACTGCGAGCAGTACTTC.

The V gene is TRBV9, the J gene TRBJ1-1; 7 bases map to TRBD1. V shed 4 bases, J shed 3 bases, and the junction held 12 bases outside the gene matches. The CDR3 is 16 amino acids. Germline V gene lookup returns CDR1 SGDLS and CDR2 YYNGEE. The CDR3 protein is CASSTQGWGKDTEAFF. CDR3 in DNA: TGTGCCAGCAGCACACAGGGGTGGGGAAAGGACACTGAAGCTTTCTTT.

The V call is TRBV19, the J call TRBJ1-1; the match to TRBD1 covers 7 bases. Germline V gene lookup returns CDR1 LNHDA and CDR2 SQIVND (reference sequence). Trimming cost V 5 bases and J 2 bases; bases outside gene matches: 11. This CDR3 is built from 16 residues. The CDR3 reads CASSVYGGQPNTEAFF. CDR3 nucleotides: TGTGCCAGTAGTGTCTACGGGGGACAGCCTAACACTGAAGCTTTCTTT.

This clone showed up just a few times. This chain uses TRBV7-6 with TRBJ1-1, with 9 bases matching TRBD1. Germline V gene lookup returns CDR1 SGHVS and CDR2 FNYEAQ. V dropped 5 bases and J dropped 5; count of bases not matched to a gene: 12. This CDR3 comprises 16 residues. The CDR3 spells CASSNAEWTGDTEAFF. CDR3 nucleotides: TGTGCCAGCAGCAACGCGGAATGGACAGGGGATACTGAAGCTTTCTTT.

With respect to this clone: This CDR3 is also generated by other DNA sequences in the sample. The J gene is TRBJ2-5, the V gene TRBV5-1, with 14 bases matching TRBD2. Germline CDR1 and CDR2: SGHRS and YFSETQ. The CDR3 has 15 residues. V lost 4 bases to trimming and J lost 3 bases; unmatched junction nucleotides: 2. The CDR3 here is CASSPGLAGEETQYF. CDR3 bases: TGCGCCAGCAGCCCGGGACTAGCGGGAGAAGAGACCCAGTACTTC.

V usage is TRBV7-3 and J usage is TRBJ2-1; the D gene is possibly TRBD1 (6 bases). V lost 6 bases, J lost 9 bases, and 18 bases lay in between. The CDR3 totals 14 residues. Germline-derived CDR1 and CDR2 are SGHTA and FQGTGA. The CDR3 coding sequence is TGTGCCAGCAGTTACCAGGGGAATACGGGTGAGCAGTTCTTC. Translation gives CASSYQGNTGEQFF.

This clone appeared a single time. The chain joins TRBV2 to TRBJ1-2, with 9 bases aligning to TRBD1. Germline V lookup: CDR1 SNHLY, CDR2 FYNNEI. The junction had 13 bases not matched to a gene; V was cut back by 10 bases and J by 4 bases. The CDR3 is 15 amino acids. CDR3 DNA: TGTGCCACGGGCCTGACCACAGGGGGCGTCTATGGCTACACCTTC. Protein: CATGLTTGGVYGYTF.

This chain uses TRBV5-1 with TRBJ1-2, with D perhaps matching TRBD1 (6 bases). V was clipped by 5 bases and J by 7 bases, with 9 bases between them. The germline V gene encodes CDR1 SGHRS and CDR2 YFSETQ. The CDR3 covers 11 residues. The CDR3 is CASRQGSGYTF. The CDR3, as DNA: TGCGCCAGCAGACAGGGCAGTGGCTACACCTTC. The full variable domain, with the rest looked up from reference TRBV5-1 and TRBJ1-2, is KAGVTQTPRYLIKTRGQQVTLSCSPISGHRSVSWYQQTPGQGLQFLFEYFSETQRNKGNFPGRFSGRQFSNSRSEMNVSTLELGDSALYLCASRQGSGYTFGSGTRLTVV.

Details on this clone: The same CDR3 is also encoded by other DNA sequences in this sample. The rearrangement joins TRBV2 to TRBJ1-5; possibly TRBD1 for D (6 bases). Trimming removed 4 bases at V and 6 bases at J, with 16 bases between. The CDR3 has 15 amino acids. The germline V gene encodes CDR1 SNHLY and CDR2 FYNNEI. CDR3 sequence reads: CASSVDRGVSQPQHF. The DNA for the CDR3 is TGTGCCAGCAGTGTGGACAGAGGTGTCAGTCAGCCCCAGCATTTT. Full variable domain (outside the CDR3, taken from reference TRBV2 and TRBJ1-5): EPEVTQTPSHQVTQMGQEVILRCVPISNHLYFYWYRQILGQKVEFLVSFYNNEISEKSEIFDDQFSVERPDGSNFTLKIRSTKLEDSAMYFCASSVDRGVSQPQHFGDGTRLSIL.

This chain joins TRBV14 and TRBJ1-1, with D hard to call. CDR3 length: 13 residues. V gave up 0 bases and J gave up 7 bases, with 9 bases separating them. The germline V gene has CDR1 SGHDN and CDR2 FVKESK. Written as DNA, the CDR3 is TGTGCCAGCAGCCAAGATAACTTGGTTGAAGCTTTCTTT. It encodes CASSQDNLVEAFF.

The V call is TRBV7-2, the J call TRBJ2-7; tentatively, D is TRBD1 (5 bases). CDR1 and CDR2 (germline): SGHTA, FQGNSA. The V and J ends lost 5 bases and 4 bases respectively, with 9 bases between them. The CDR3 is made up of 12 amino acids. CDR3 sequence reads: CASSPRVYEQYF. In DNA form, the CDR3 reads TGTGCCAGCAGCCCCAGGGTTTACGAGCAGTACTTC.

This rearrangement joins TRBV19 to TRBJ1-4; TRBD1 is a possible D gene (5 bases). The CDR3 totals 14 residues. The germline gives CDR1 LNHDA, CDR2 SQIVND (reference sequence). Trimming took 7 bases from V and 8 from J, leaving 17 bases between them. DNA for the CDR3: TGTGCCAGTAACTCTTACGGGGGGGAGGAAAAACTGTTTTTT. Its protein is CASNSYGGEEKLFF.

The rearrangement joins TRBV5-4 to TRBJ2-7; D is possibly TRBD2 (7 bases). Germline-derived CDR1 and CDR2 are SGHNT and YYREEE (reference sequence). With 5 bases removed from V and 4 bases from J, the gap between germline ends came to 16 bases. This CDR3 contains 14 residues. For the CDR3, the DNA is TGTGCCAGCAGACAAACGGGGGGCGGGTACGAGCAGTACTTC. It codes for CASRQTGGGYEQYF.

This sequence joins TRBV20-1 and TRBJ2-1, with a tentative D call TRBD2 (6 bases). Germline lookup yields CDR1 DFQATT and CDR2 SNEGSKA (reference sequence). This CDR3 is built from 11 residues. The CDR3: CSPGANNEQFF. The CDR3 nucleotides are TGCAGCCCGGGAGCTAACAATGAGCAGTTCTTC.

The rearrangement links TRBV9 to TRBJ2-1; 10 bases fit TRBD2. V shed 0 bases, J shed 5 bases, and the junction held 5 bases outside the gene matches. CDR1 is SGDLS, CDR2 YYNGEE, per germline. The CDR3 extends over 16 amino acids. The CDR3 sequence: CASSVGLAGADNEQFF. Written as DNA, the CDR3 is TGTGCCAGCAGCGTAGGTCTAGCGGGAGCCGACAATGAGCAGTTCTTC.

The sample holds one count of this clone. V gene TRBV6-1 combines with J gene TRBJ2-3; 9 positions agree with TRBD1. The CDR3 covers 15 residues. The junction had 4 bases not matched to a gene; V was cut back by 3 bases and J by 3 bases. Germline CDR1 is MNHNS and CDR2 is SASEGT. The CDR3 nucleotides are TGTGCCAGCAGTGATACAGGGGGCGGAACAGATACGCAGTATTTT. Translation gives CASSDTGGGTDTQYF.

Comments on this clone: The same CDR3 arises from other DNA sequences in this sample as well. The chain recombines TRBV9 with TRBJ2-2; D is uncertain. There are 12 residues in the CDR3. V was shortened by 2 bases and J by 4 bases, with 3 bases between the two germline ends. CDR1 is SGDLS and CDR2 is YYNGEE in the germline V gene. CDR3 amino acids: CASSVSTGELFF. CDR3 nucleotide sequence: TGTGCCAGCAGCGTTAGCACCGGGGAGCTGTTTTTT.

The V and J genes are TRBV28 and TRBJ1-1, with TRBD1 identical over 9 bases. After removal of 6 bases from V and 3 bases from J, the junction contained 8 bases not matched to a gene. This CDR3 has 15 residues. Germline V gives CDR1 MDHEN, CDR2 SYDVKM. CDR3 loop: CASSRRGTGYTEAFF. The CDR3 nucleotides read TGTGCCAGCAGCCGTCGGGGGACAGGGTACACTGAAGCTTTCTTT. The full variable domain, completed using reference TRBV28 and TRBJ1-1, is DVKVTQSSRYLVKRTGEKVFLECVQDMDHENMFWYRQDPGLGLRLIYFSYDVKMKEKGDIPEGYSVSREKKERFSLILESASTNQTSMYLCASSRRGTGYTEAFFGQGTRLTVV.

Written as DNA, the CDR3 is TGCGCCAGCAGCCGGACTAGCGGGGGCTCCTACAATGAGCAGTTCTTC. It translates to CASSRTSGGSYNEQFF. V is TRBV5-1 and J is TRBJ2-1; 13 nucleotides align to TRBD2. Germline loops: CDR1 SGHRS, CDR2 YFSETQ. There are 16 residues in the CDR3. V dropped 4 bases and J dropped 0; count of bases not matched to a gene: 1.

This clone has only a few counts. The chain recombines TRBV7-9 with TRBJ2-3; TRBD2 matches at 7 bases. Germline trimming cut 3 bases from V and 3 bases from J; bases unmatched to any gene: 6. The CDR3 runs 15 residues. From germline, CDR1 is SEHNR and CDR2 FQNEAQ (reference sequence). The CDR3 protein is CASSFMTSMTDTQYF. The CDR3 bases are TGTGCCAGCAGCTTTATGACTAGCATGACAGATACGCAGTATTTT.

In DNA form, the CDR3 reads TGTGCCAGCAGCCGTGGGACAGTCTACCGCTATGGCTACACCTTC. This sequence encodes CASSRGTVYRYGYTF. The chain carries TRBV5-6 and TRBJ1-2, with 7 bases that match TRBD1. The CDR3 has 15 amino acids. CDR1 is SGHDT, CDR2 YYEEEE, per germline. J was trimmed by 4 bases and V by 4 bases; bases with no gene match: 10.